This entry lists 17 T cell receptor beta chains sequenced from one sample in a study of T cell clones after liver transplantation. Some clones are missing from TCRdb's copy, which holds only in-frame ones; the method was immunoSEQ multiplex PCR. Among just over 60,000 clones listed, about two thirds were seen once. This specimen consisted of CD4+ T cells from blood, obtained before liver transplant. The source is a human donor who received a liver transplant.

The chain is built from TRBV2 and TRBJ1-6; D unresolved. The CDR3 is 14 residues long. V lost 6 bases and J 6 bases, leaving 12 bases between the germline ends. Germline V gene sequence: CDR1 SNHLY, CDR2 FYNNEI. CDR3 in DNA: TGTGCCAGCAGACCACAGTACGGTAATTCACCCCTCCACTTT. It encodes CASRPQYGNSPLHF.

V and J are TRBV9 and TRBJ2-2; 9 bases line up with TRBD1. The CDR3 is 16 residues long. V shed 3 bases, J shed 2 bases, and the junction held 5 bases outside the gene matches. Germline CDR1 reads SGDLS; CDR2 reads YYNGEE. The CDR3 loop reads CASSDGTGINTGELFF. The CDR3, as DNA: TGTGCCAGCAGCGATGGGACAGGGATCAACACCGGGGAGCTGTTTTTT.

The chain carries TRBV4-2 and TRBJ2-3, with TRBD2 identical over 9 bases. The J segment lost 2 bases and the V segment lost 2 bases, leaving 8 bases of the junction unmatched. Germline V gene sequence: CDR1 LGHNA, CDR2 YNFKEQ. The CDR3 consists of 17 residues. The CDR3 spells CASSQISGGINTDTQYF. In nucleotides, the CDR3 is TGTGCCAGCAGCCAAATTAGCGGGGGAATCAACACAGATACGCAGTATTTT.

The chain uses TRBV6-1 and TRBJ2-7; 9 bases match TRBD1. After removal of 8 bases from V and 12 bases from J, the junction contained 8 bases not matched to a gene. From germline, CDR1 is MNHNS and CDR2 SASEGT. The CDR3 totals 11 residues. For the CDR3, the DNA is TGTGCCAGCCTTGGGGACAGGGACGGGTACTTC. Its protein product is CASLGDRDGYF.

This chain connects TRBV5-1 to TRBJ2-3; TRBD1 agrees at 9 bases. The ends lost 4 bases at V and 5 bases at J; junction bases unmatched: 5. CDR3 size: 14 residues. CDR1 is SGHRS, CDR2 YFSETQ, per germline. The CDR3 region has the DNA TGCGCCAGCAGCCCCCGACAGGGGGTAGATACGCAGTATTTT. This gives the protein CASSPRQGVDTQYF.

This sequence joins TRBV11-2 and TRBJ2-5; 7 nucleotides match TRBD1. The CDR3 runs to 15 residues. V was clipped by 4 bases and J by 1 base; unmatched bases: 6. From germline, CDR1 is SGHAT and CDR2 FQNNGV. The CDR3 region is CASSSDGTVQETQYF. The CDR3 DNA follows: TGTGCCAGCAGCTCAGATGGGACAGTCCAAGAGACCCAGTACTTC. The complete variable domain, with remaining parts taken from reference TRBV11-2 and TRBJ2-5, reads EAGVAQSPRYKIIEKRQSVAFWCNPISGHATLYWYQQILGQGPKLLIQFQNNGVVDDSQLPKDRFSAERLKGVDSTLKIQPAKLEDSAVYLCASSSDGTVQETQYFGPGTRLLVL.

This chain joins TRBV18 and TRBJ2-3; TRBD2 might be the D (7 bases). The CDR3 spans 16 residues. Germline loops: CDR1 KGHSH, CDR2 LQKENI. Trimming left V 0 bases short and J 5 bases short, with 15 bases between. CDR3 residues: CASSPPMGGPRDTQYF. CDR3 nucleotide sequence: TGTGCCAGCTCACCACCGATGGGGGGGCCTAGAGATACGCAGTATTTT.

This clone was counted only a few times. V usage is TRBV19 and J usage is TRBJ1-3, with 7 bases that match TRBD1. Germline CDR1 and CDR2: LNHDA and SQIVND (reference sequence). The CDR3 covers 15 residues. Trimming took 5 bases from V and 0 from J; bases not matched to a gene: 4. The CDR3 DNA sequence: TGTGCCAGTAGTGCCCGGGACAGCTCTGGAAACACCATATATTTT. Protein product: CASSARDSSGNTIYF.

V is TRBV10-1 and J is TRBJ2-3; TRBD2 agrees at 8 bases. With 6 bases clipped from V and 3 bases from J, the junction kept 2 bases outside the gene matches. Looked up from germline, CDR1 is WNHNN and CDR2 is SYGVQD (reference sequence). The CDR3 is made up of 13 amino acids. This CDR3 reads CASSASGTDTQYF. The CDR3 DNA reads TGCGCCAGCAGCGCTAGCGGGACAGATACGCAGTATTTT.

This clone turned up a few times. V is TRBV28 and J is TRBJ2-7, with 11 bases lining up with TRBD2. The CDR3 totals 13 residues. With 6 bases clipped from V and 5 bases from J, the junction kept 3 bases outside the gene matches. Germline values: CDR1 MDHEN, CDR2 SYDVKM. CDR3 nucleotide sequence: TGTGCCAGCAGCTCGACTAGCGGGGACGAGCAGTACTTC. Protein product: CASSSTSGDEQYF. The full variable domain, rest sourced from reference TRBV28 and TRBJ2-7, is DVKVTQSSRYLVKRTGEKVFLECVQDMDHENMFWYRQDPGLGLRLIYFSYDVKMKEKGDIPEGYSVSREKKERFSLILESASTNQTSMYLCASSSTSGDEQYFGPGTRLTVT.

The rearrangement links TRBV19 to TRBJ1-2; a possible D gene is TRBD1 (5 bases). Trimming shortened V by 4 bases and J by 8 bases, and 17 bases separated the two germline ends. This CDR3 spans 14 amino acids. Per the germline V gene, CDR1 is LNHDA and CDR2 is SQIVND (reference sequence). The chain's CDR3 is CASSTPGLRDGYTF. Here the CDR3 DNA reads TGTGCCAGTAGTACGCCGGGACTCCGGGACGGCTACACCTTC.

The chain carries TRBV10-3 and TRBJ1-2, with D possibly being TRBD1 (6 bases). CDR1 ENHRY and CDR2 SYGVKD come from the germline V gene. V gave up 2 bases and J gave up 8 bases, with 18 bases separating them. The CDR3 spans 15 residues. CDR3 protein: CAISEAEGHRPGYTF. The CDR3 DNA reads TGTGCCATCAGTGAGGCCGAGGGACATAGACCCGGCTACACCTTC.

This chain links TRBV7-9 with TRBJ1-4, with D possibly TRBD1 on 5 matching bases. V was trimmed by 5 bases and J by 5 bases, leaving 9 bases between them. Germline V gives CDR1 SEHNR, CDR2 FQNEAQ (reference sequence). The CDR3 totals 13 residues. The CDR3 DNA reads as TGTGCCAGCAGCCCGGAGGGGAATGAAAAACTGTTTTTT. It is translated as CASSPEGNEKLFF.

The CDR3 region is CASSLVAGTSTDTQYF. The CDR3 DNA follows: TGTGCCAGCAGCTTAGTAGCGGGGACCAGCACAGATACGCAGTATTTT. The chain recombines TRBV7-2 with TRBJ2-3, with 8 bases identical to TRBD2. V shed 1 base and J 0 bases; nucleotides not matched to a gene: 3. Germline V gives CDR1 SGHTA, CDR2 FQGNSA. This CDR3 region has 16 residues.

The chain joins TRBV5-1 to TRBJ2-7, with D uncertain. The CDR3 has 13 residues. Germline-derived CDR1 and CDR2 are SGHRS and YFSETQ. Trimming took 0 bases from V and 2 from J, leaving 6 bases between them. CDR3 bases: TGCGCCAGCAGCTTGGACAGCACCTACGAGCAGTACTTC. Residues: CASSLDSTYEQYF.

The rearrangement uses TRBV28 and TRBJ1-1; 9 nucleotides align to TRBD1. The CDR3 runs 17 residues. Unmatched junction bases numbered 11, after V lost 6 bases and J lost 0 bases. Germline V gene lookup returns CDR1 MDHEN and CDR2 SYDVKM. The CDR3 reads CASRFDRGGNMNTEAFF. DNA of the CDR3: TGTGCCAGCAGGTTCGACAGGGGGGGTAACATGAACACTGAAGCTTTCTTT. Full variable domain (remainder filled in from reference TRBV28 and TRBJ1-1): DVKVTQSSRYLVKRTGEKVFLECVQDMDHENMFWYRQDPGLGLRLIYFSYDVKMKEKGDIPEGYSVSREKKERFSLILESASTNQTSMYLCASRFDRGGNMNTEAFFGQGTRLTVV.

The chain combines TRBV6-4 with TRBJ1-2, with 11 bases aligning to TRBD1. The CDR3 totals 16 residues. The V and J ends lost 4 bases and 1 base, in that order; junction bases with no gene match: 5. Germline V gene data show CDR1 as MRHNA and CDR2 as SNTAGT. Written as DNA, the CDR3 is TGTGCCAGCAGTGCTACCGGGACAGGGGGTAACTATGGCTACACCTTC. Amino acid sequence: CASSATGTGGNYGYTF.